One sample yielded the 12 T cell receptor beta chains listed below, sequenced in a study of spatial heterogeneity in lung cancer. TCRdb recomputed calls from the 5' RACE reads with MiXCR, one row per CDR3 protein. Of roughly 99,000 distinct CDR3 sequences in the sample, just under 20% were seen once. Time point in this sample: blood at routine non-recurrence follow-up after resection. Material: PBMCs, obtained at follow-up. These receptors were taken from a male donor with early-stage non-small cell lung cancer.

This clonotype has more than one count but fewer than ten. CDR3 region: CASSGDQGGVSPLHF. As DNA, the CDR3 is TGTGCCAGCAGTGGAGATCAGGGGGGAGTTTCACCCCTCCACTTT. The J gene is TRBJ1-6, the V gene TRBV25-1; 7 bases are shared with TRBD1. The germline gives CDR1 MGHDK, CDR2 SYGVNS. Trimming took 4 bases from V and 9 from J; bases not matched to a gene: 9. CDR3 size: 15 residues.

This clonotype was observed a handful of times. The J gene is TRBJ1-1, the V gene TRBV5-1, with 9 nucleotides matching TRBD1. Germline V lookup: CDR1 SGHRS, CDR2 YFSETQ. Trimming took 7 bases from V and 7 from J; bases not matched to a gene: 5. The CDR3 has 12 amino acids. The CDR3 nucleotides are TGCGCCAGCTCGGGACAGGGTGTTGAAGCTTTCTTT. This encodes CASSGQGVEAFF.

This clonotype was seen repeatedly, ten times or more. This chain connects TRBV20-1 to TRBJ1-2, with 8 nucleotides matching TRBD1. This CDR3 spans 14 amino acids. Unmatched junction bases numbered 6, after V lost 6 bases and J lost 0 bases. The germline gives CDR1 DFQATT, CDR2 SNEGSKA (reference sequence). The CDR3 nucleotides read TGCAGTGCGTGGACAGGGCGGGCTAACTATGGCTACACCTTC. Its translation is CSAWTGRANYGYTF.

This clonotype appeared a few times. The V call is TRBV6-4, the J call TRBJ1-1, with D maybe TRBD1 (6 bases). Germline V lookup: CDR1 MRHNA, CDR2 SNTAGT. The CDR3 consists of 15 residues. V dropped 0 bases and J dropped 5 bases, with 13 bases sitting between them. CDR3 nucleotides: TGTGCCAGCAGTGACTCGTCTGGGGGCAATACTGAAGCTTTCTTT. Its translation: CASSDSSGGNTEAFF.

The rearrangement uses TRBV10-1 and TRBJ2-1, with a weak D call TRBD1 (5 bases). Trimming pared 3 bases from V and 5 bases from J, leaving 11 bases between. This CDR3 contains 14 residues. Germline V lookup: CDR1 WNHNN, CDR2 SYGVQD (reference sequence). CDR3 coding DNA: TGCGCCAGCAGTGAAGGAACAGGCAACAATGAGCAGTTCTTC. This encodes CASSEGTGNNEQFF.

The V and J genes are TRBV5-5 and TRBJ2-7; 12 positions agree with TRBD1. The CDR3 sequence is 16 residues long. From germline, CDR1 is SGHKS and CDR2 YYEKEE (reference sequence). J gave up 4 bases and V 4 bases, and 9 bases lay outside the gene matches. CDR3: CASSLDPGQGAYEQYF. As DNA, the CDR3 is TGTGCCAGCAGCCTTGATCCGGGACAGGGGGCTTACGAGCAGTACTTC.

This clonotype showed up just a few times. The V gene is TRBV7-9, the J gene TRBJ2-3, with 8 bases lining up with TRBD2. Germline V lookup: CDR1 SEHNR, CDR2 FQNEAQ (reference sequence). This CDR3 is built from 15 residues. The junction had 5 bases not matched to a gene; V was cut back by 5 bases and J by 1 base. CDR3 nucleotides: TGTGCCAGCAGCATTCAGACTAGCGGCACAGATACGCAGTATTTT. This sequence encodes CASSIQTSGTDTQYF. Full variable domain (remainder filled in from reference TRBV7-9 and TRBJ2-3): DTGVSQNPRHKITKRGQNVTFRCDPISEHNRLYWYRQTLGQGPEFLTYFQNEAQLEKSRLLSDRFSAERPKGSFSTLEIQRTEQGDSAMYLCASSIQTSGTDTQYFGPGTRLTVL.

This chain connects TRBV6-5 to TRBJ1-5, with D possibly being TRBD1 (5 bases). CDR3 size: 13 residues. The V end was cut by 2 bases, the J end by 7 bases, with 9 bases between. The V gene's germline CDR1 is MNHEY and CDR2 SVGAGI. The CDR3 DNA follows: TGTGCCAGCAGTTACCGGGGGAACCAGCCCCAGCATTTT. This codes for CASSYRGNQPQHF.

This clonotype was seen more than once but under ten times. The V gene is TRBV19, the J gene TRBJ1-4; D may be TRBD1 (5 bases). This CDR3 spans 16 amino acids. Germline CDR1 LNHDA, CDR2 SQIVND (reference sequence). Trimming removed 5 bases at V and 10 bases at J, with 23 bases between. The CDR3 DNA is TGTGCCAGTAGTCGGAACCCGACAGCTCTCATGGCAAAACTGTTTTTT. Its protein product is CASSRNPTALMAKLFF.

The DNA for the CDR3 is TGTGCCAGTAGTATAAGGTCCGGTAATCAGCCCCAGCATTTT. It encodes CASSIRSGNQPQHF. The chain combines TRBV19 with TRBJ1-5; D is ambiguous. Germline values: CDR1 LNHDA, CDR2 SQIVND (reference sequence). Trimming removed 2 bases from V and 4 bases from J, with 9 bases in between. CDR3 size: 14 residues. Together with reference TRBV19 and TRBJ1-5, the CDR3 gives the full variable domain: DGGITQSPKYLFRKEGQNVTLSCEQNLNHDAMYWYRQDPGQGLRLIYYSQIVNDFQKGDIAEGYSVSREKKESFPLTVTSAQKNPTAFYLCASSIRSGNQPQHFGDGTRLSIL.

The rearrangement links TRBV6-6 to TRBJ2-4, with D possibly being TRBD2 (5 bases). Looked up from germline, CDR1 is MNHNY and CDR2 is SVGAGI (reference sequence). The germline V and J ends were trimmed by 7 bases and 0 bases, with 25 bases remaining between them. CDR3 length equals 19 residues. In nucleotides, the CDR3 is TGTGCCAGCACCCCCGGACTTAACCTCTATGCCCCAGCCAAAAACATTCAGTACTTC. Translated, it gives CASTPGLNLYAPAKNIQYF.

The chain carries TRBV7-2 and TRBJ1-2, with TRBD1 matching over 7 bases. The V gene end was trimmed by 5 bases and the J gene end by 7 bases; junction bases not matched to a gene: 7. CDR3 length: 13 amino acids. Looked up from germline, CDR1 is SGHTA and CDR2 is FQGNSA. CDR3 DNA: TGTGCCAGCAGCCCAAGACAGGGTATTGGCTACACCTTC. Protein sequence: CASSPRQGIGYTF.